This entry lists 24 T cell receptor beta chains sequenced from one sample in a study of blood T cell repertoires in COVID-19. Sequencing used immunoSEQ multiplex PCR; TCRdb keeps in-frame clones, though not all of them. In the table there are 55,000 to 70,000 clones, around 87% of which are singletons. Specimen: peripheral blood. The receptor source for this set is a woman between 18 and 30 years old with acute or convalescent COVID-19.

Only one count was recorded for this clone. The V call is TRBV6-5, the J call TRBJ2-1; no clear D. The CDR3 extends over 11 amino acids. Germline-derived CDR1 and CDR2 are MNHEY and SVGAGI. The ends were cut back, 5 bases at V and 4 bases at J, with 3 bases in the middle. CDR3 region: CASSLYNEQFF. In nucleotides, the CDR3 is TGTGCCAGCAGTCTTTACAATGAGCAGTTCTTC.

This sequence joins TRBV5-1 and TRBJ1-6; D remains unclear. CDR1 and CDR2 from the germline V gene are SGHRS and YFSETQ. The CDR3 runs to 15 residues. Trimming stripped 0 bases from V and 8 bases from J, with 12 bases between. The CDR3 DNA reads as TGCGCCAGCAGCTTGGGTGGTTTTGCGGATTCACCCCTCCACTTT. Its protein product is CASSLGGFADSPLHF.

This clone was counted only a few times. V gene TRBV10-3 combines with J gene TRBJ1-1, with 8 bases fitting TRBD1. CDR1 and CDR2 from the germline V gene are ENHRY and SYGVKD. The V gene end was trimmed by 6 bases and the J gene end by 7 bases; junction bases not matched to a gene: 13. The CDR3 extends over 15 amino acids. CDR3 nucleotide sequence: TGTGCCATCAGCACCAGAGACAGGGGAACGTTTGAAGCTTTCTTT. It yields the protein CAISTRDRGTFEAFF.

The chain joins TRBV7-2 to TRBJ2-6; 8 bases agree with TRBD1. CDR3 length: 19 residues. Germline CDR1 SGHTA, CDR2 FQGNSA. The V and J ends lost 5 bases and 0 bases, in that order; junction bases with no gene match: 12. This chain's CDR3 is CASSPAQGAWLSGANVLTF. CDR3 DNA sequence: TGTGCCAGCAGCCCCGCTCAGGGGGCTTGGCTCTCTGGGGCCAACGTCCTGACTTTC.

The chain combines TRBV20-1 with TRBJ1-5, with D possibly being TRBD1 (6 bases). The CDR3 is made up of 13 amino acids. V was trimmed by 3 bases and J by 3 bases, leaving 9 bases between them. Germline CDR1 DFQATT, CDR2 SNEGSKA (reference sequence). The DNA of the CDR3 is TGCAGTGCTAGTAGGGACACCAATCAGCCCCAGCATTTT. Translation gives CSASRDTNQPQHF.

The J gene is TRBJ2-4, the V gene TRBV7-2; 8 bases are a match to TRBD2. There are 17 residues in the CDR3. Germline V gene lookup returns CDR1 SGHTA and CDR2 FQGNSA. With 1 base clipped from V and 0 bases from J, the junction kept 5 bases outside the gene matches. This CDR3 reads CASSLGSSGGAKNIQYF. The CDR3 DNA reads as TGTGCCAGCAGCTTAGGATCCAGCGGGGGAGCCAAAAACATTCAGTACTTC.

CDR3 DNA sequence: TGTGCCAGCAGTGACCGCAGGGGTACTAATGAAAAACTGTTTTTT. This translates into CASSDRRGTNEKLFF. V is TRBV25-1 and J is TRBJ1-4; possible D gene TRBD1, 6 bases. V was clipped by 3 bases and J by 2 bases, with 10 bases between them. The CDR3 spans 15 residues. The germline gives CDR1 MGHDK, CDR2 SYGVNS.

This clone was detected once. The chain uses TRBV5-6 and TRBJ1-5, with 8 bases identical to TRBD1. Germline CDR1 is SGHDT and CDR2 is YYEEEE. This CDR3 has 15 amino acids. Trimming removed 4 bases from V and 3 bases from J; junction bases left unmatched: 6. The CDR3 DNA follows: TGTGCCAGCAGCATACAGGGGGGGAACAATCAGCCCCAGCATTTT. It is translated as CASSIQGGNNQPQHF.

The CDR3 spells CASSLNQNYGYTF. The CDR3 DNA follows: TGTGCCAGCAGTTTGAATCAGAACTATGGCTACACCTTC. V usage is TRBV12-3 or TRBV12-4 and J usage is TRBJ1-2; D is uncertain. Trimming took off 3 bases at V and 2 bases at J, with 7 bases between the two ends. The CDR3 is 13 amino acids.

V and J are TRBV11-2 and TRBJ2-7; D uncertain. V was cut by 4 bases and J by 3 bases, with 10 bases left in between. The CDR3 extends over 13 amino acids. Germline lookup yields CDR1 SGHAT and CDR2 FQNNGV. The CDR3 sequence is CASSSLEVYEQYF. CDR3 in DNA: TGTGCCAGCAGCTCCCTCGAGGTCTACGAGCAGTACTTC.

The sample holds one count of this clone. The V and J genes are TRBV5-1 and TRBJ1-1, with D possibly TRBD1 on 5 matching bases. The CDR3 runs to 13 residues. Germline loops: CDR1 SGHRS, CDR2 YFSETQ. Between the trimmed V and J ends, which lost 0 bases and 9 bases, there was a span of 12 bases. As DNA, the CDR3 is TGCGCCAGCAGCTTGGGTGTCGCAGGGCAAGCTTTCTTT. As protein: CASSLGVAGQAFF.

This clone was counted between two and nine times. The V call is TRBV10-3, the J call TRBJ1-1, with a tentative D call TRBD1 (5 bases). Trimming stripped 10 bases from V and 5 bases from J, with 20 bases between. This CDR3 contains 14 residues. Germline V lookup: CDR1 ENHRY, CDR2 SYGVKD. The CDR3 protein is CATSRVSGGTEAFF. As DNA, the CDR3 is TGTGCCACCAGCCGGGTGTCCGGGGGGACTGAAGCTTTCTTT.

The rearrangement links TRBV13 to TRBJ1-1; a possible D gene is TRBD1 (5 bases). V shed 0 bases and J shed 1 base, with 6 bases lying between them. Germline-derived CDR1 and CDR2 are PRHDT and FYEKMQ (reference sequence). The CDR3 contains 14 residues. The CDR3 protein is CASSLGTANTEAFF. As DNA, the CDR3 is TGTGCCAGCAGCTTAGGGACAGCGAACACTGAAGCTTTCTTT.

J is TRBJ2-2 and V is TRBV11-3, with a possible D match to TRBD1 (6 bases). CDR3 length: 17 amino acids. Per germline, CDR1 SGHNT and CDR2 YENEEA. V was pared by 2 bases and J by 0 bases, with 13 bases between. The CDR3, as DNA: TGTGCCAGCAGCTTATATAAAACAGGGTCGAACACCGGGGAGCTGTTTTTT. Amino acid sequence: CASSLYKTGSNTGELFF.

This clone showed up just a few times. As DNA, the CDR3 is TGTGCCAGCTCCTTCCGGGACAGGGGGCCAGCTGGAAACACCATATATTTT. This gives the protein CASSFRDRGPAGNTIYF. This chain joins TRBV18 and TRBJ1-3; 12 bases fit TRBD1. CDR1 KGHSH and CDR2 LQKENI come from the germline V gene. Trimming cost V 6 bases and J 2 bases; bases outside gene matches: 8. The CDR3 runs 17 residues.

J is TRBJ1-2 and V is TRBV5-4, with 12 bases lining up with TRBD1. Germline CDR1 and CDR2: SGHNT and YYREEE (reference sequence). The CDR3 covers 18 residues. V was clipped by 2 bases and J by 5 bases; unmatched bases: 13. The CDR3 region has the DNA TGTGCCAGCAGCTTACAATACCCGGGACAGGGGGCGGGGTATGGCTACACCTTC. This codes for CASSLQYPGQGAGYGYTF.

In DNA, the CDR3 is TGCGCCAGCAGCTTGGAGACAGGGATCTATGGCTACACCTTC. This codes for CASSLETGIYGYTF. The chain has TRBV5-1 and TRBJ1-2; 7 nucleotides match TRBD1. This CDR3 comprises 14 residues. The germline V gene has CDR1 SGHRS and CDR2 YFSETQ. V lost 0 bases and J lost 4; bases outside the gene matches: 3.

This clone came up a few times. This chain uses TRBV6-2 or TRBV6-3 with TRBJ2-2; 12 bases match TRBD2. Germline V gene data show CDR1 as MNHEY and CDR2 as SVGEGT. Unmatched junction bases numbered 8, after V lost 2 bases and J lost 4 bases. The CDR3 spans 18 residues. The CDR3 loop is CASSYGLAGSGGTGELFF. The DNA of the CDR3 is TGTGCCAGCAGTTACGGACTAGCGGGGAGCGGGGGCACCGGGGAGCTGTTTTTT.

The genes are TRBV14 and TRBJ1-1; D perhaps matches TRBD1 (5 bases). Trimming took 4 bases from V and 5 from J, leaving 11 bases between them. The germline V gene encodes CDR1 SGHDN and CDR2 FVKESK. There are 13 residues in the CDR3. For the CDR3, the DNA is TGTGCCAGCAGCCGGGTAGGGGTGACTGAAGCTTTCTTT. Its protein is CASSRVGVTEAFF.

The chain recombines TRBV2 with TRBJ2-1; perhaps TRBD2 as D (6 bases). The CDR3 loop spans 13 amino acids. Trimming stripped 11 bases from V and 0 bases from J, with 11 bases between. CDR1 and CDR2 (germline): SNHLY, FYNNEI. CDR3 nucleotides: TGTGCCGGAGGGGTGTTCTCCTACAATGAGCAGTTCTTC. Amino acid sequence: CAGGVFSYNEQFF.

In its sample, this clone was seen once. The V call is TRBV6-1, the J call TRBJ2-5; the D gene is possibly TRBD2 (5 bases). The germline V and J ends were trimmed by 2 bases and 2 bases, with 6 bases remaining between them. Germline V lookup: CDR1 MNHNS, CDR2 SASEGT. This CDR3 has 13 residues. This CDR3 reads CASSETRQETQYF. The CDR3 bases are TGTGCCAGCAGTGAAACTAGACAAGAGACCCAGTACTTC.

The chain joins TRBV2 to TRBJ2-5; D is perhaps TRBD1 (6 bases). The CDR3 loop spans 13 amino acids. From germline, CDR1 is SNHLY and CDR2 FYNNEI. Trimming removed 6 bases at V and 0 bases at J, with 8 bases between. The CDR3 reads CASRGHYQETQYF. In DNA form, the CDR3 reads TGTGCCAGCAGGGGACATTACCAAGAGACCCAGTACTTC.

This chain links TRBV4-1 with TRBJ2-6, with D tentatively TRBD2 (5 bases). The germline V gene has CDR1 MGHRA and CDR2 YSYEKL. The CDR3 is made up of 18 amino acids. Trimming pared 3 bases from V and 0 bases from J, leaving 15 bases between. The CDR3 region has the DNA TGCGCCAGCAGCCAGGACTTTTCTGGATCCTCTGGGGCCAACGTCCTGACTTTC. Protein: CASSQDFSGSSGANVLTF.

V usage is TRBV6-1 and J usage is TRBJ1-1; TRBD1 might be the D (5 bases). There are 19 residues in the CDR3. From germline, CDR1 is MNHNS and CDR2 SASEGT. The germline V and J ends were trimmed by 4 bases and 0 bases, with 24 bases remaining between them. CDR3 sequence: CASSGPSPLSDSLNTEAFF. The CDR3 DNA reads TGTGCCAGCAGTGGTCCCTCCCCCCTGAGCGACAGCCTGAACACTGAAGCTTTCTTT.